Included here is one T cell receptor beta chain sequence, with context. Its matching antigen is unknown. This sample was taken from a study of early T cells in non-severe SARS-CoV-2 infection. Study-wide background: Unsorted whole-blood RNA was sequenced in bulk, leaving chains unpaired.

Between the trimmed V and J ends, which lost 6 bases and 7 bases, there was a span of 10 bases. The CDR3 has 12 amino acids. Attachment of unique molecular identifiers to individual cDNA molecules was performed. MiXCR was run by TCRdb on the 5' RACE reads, yielding one entry per CDR3 protein. The profile shows roughly 43,000 distinct CDR3 sequences, under 30% of them singletons. Notes on the study in general: VDJdb-based matching was biased toward anti-spike CD8 responses and missed private and CD4 specificities.

This chain connects TRBV12-3 or TRBV12-4 to TRBJ1-5; D call uncertain. The sequence was collected from an adult who was a healthcare worker with PCR-confirmed SARS-CoV-2 infection or an uninfected control (not recorded which). The sequencing used whole blood, collected at baseline. The DNA for the CDR3 is TGTGCCAGCAGGGGGTCAGAGCAGCCCCAGCATTTT. As protein: CASRGSEQPQHF.